The entry below describes one T cell receptor (beta chain). Its matching antigen is unknown. Full-length variable regions came from constant-region reverse primers plus semi-nested Nested Universal Primer A PCR. One entry per CDR3 protein results from TCRdb running MiXCR on the 5' RACE reads. The table shows 4,500 to 6,000 distinct CDR3 sequences, with approximately 72% occurring only once. Findings and limits, study-wide: Whole repertoires were not studied in the larger cohort, only one V-J beta rearrangement. Tumor memory CD4+ T cell TCR gene usage was found to cluster with blood and lymph node memory CD4+ cells and with lymph node naive CD4+ cells. Tumor-infiltrating Treg TCR alpha and beta sequences overlapped most with tumor naive CD4+ T cells, then blood naive.

The sorted Tregs were CD4+CD25+CD127-/low cells. V was shortened by 4 bases and J by 8 bases, with 15 bases between the two germline ends. The CDR3 is 15 residues long. Germline V gene sequence: CDR1 SGHTA, CDR2 FQGNSA. The J gene is TRBJ1-6, the V gene TRBV7-2; D not certain. Material for sequencing was Tregs sorted from blood. The clonotype comes from a female donor with breast cancer. The CDR3 nucleotides read TGTGCCAGCAGCTCCCGGCGGGGTGATTATTCACCCCTCCACTTT. This translates into CASSSRRGDYSPLHF.